These 10 T cell receptor beta chains came from one sample sequenced in a study of blood T cell repertoires in COVID-19. Profiled with immunoSEQ multiplex PCR; TCRdb holds only in-frame clones, not every one. The top ten clones hold roughly 27% of a sample with about 120,000 clones, over 75% of them seen once. What was sequenced was peripheral blood. The source is a woman aged 80 or older with acute or convalescent COVID-19.

V is TRBV4-2 and J is TRBJ1-1; a possible D gene is TRBD1 (5 bases). The CDR3 spans 16 residues. From germline, CDR1 is LGHNA and CDR2 YNFKEQ. Deletions cut 3 bases from V and 5 bases from J, with 19 bases between. The CDR3 region has the DNA TGTGCCAGCAGCCAGATTGGCGGCCCGGGGACTACTGAAGCTTTCTTT. As protein: CASSQIGGPGTTEAFF.

This clone turned up a few times. The chain uses TRBV6-5 and TRBJ1-5; 7 nucleotides line up with TRBD1. CDR1 is MNHEY, CDR2 SVGAGI, per germline. This CDR3 comprises 14 residues. J was trimmed by 4 bases and V by 6 bases; bases with no gene match: 6. As DNA, the CDR3 is TGTGCCAGCAGGCCTGGGACAGCAAATCAGCCCCAGCATTTT. Translation: CASRPGTANQPQHF.

The CDR3 loop is CASSDDKFSGVHEQFF. Here the CDR3 DNA reads TGCGCCAGCAGCGACGATAAATTTTCAGGGGTTCATGAGCAGTTCTTC. The chain links TRBV4-3 to TRBJ2-1; D may be TRBD1 (6 bases). Germline-derived CDR1 and CDR2 are LGHNA and YSLEER. This CDR3 is built from 16 residues. V lost 5 bases and J lost 8, with 22 bases in between.

This chain connects TRBV4-3 to TRBJ1-1; 11 bases map to TRBD1. The CDR3 extends over 15 amino acids. Per the germline V gene, CDR1 is LGHNA and CDR2 is YSLEER. V shed 3 bases, J shed 6 bases, and the junction held 6 bases outside the gene matches. The chain's CDR3 is CASSQERGQGAEAFF. Written as DNA, the CDR3 is TGCGCCAGCAGCCAGGAGAGGGGACAGGGGGCTGAAGCTTTCTTT.

For the CDR3, the DNA is TGTGCCAGTAGTACAGGACAGGGTCGGGGTTCACCCCTCCACTTT. It codes for CASSTGQGRGSPLHF. The V gene is TRBV19, the J gene TRBJ1-6; 8 bases line up with TRBD1. The germline V gene encodes CDR1 LNHDA and CDR2 SQIVND (reference sequence). V was pared by 4 bases and J by 9 bases, with 8 bases of the junction left unmatched. CDR3 length: 15 amino acids.

This clone showed up just a few times. The V call is TRBV6-2 or TRBV6-3, the J call TRBJ2-5; 13 bases agree with TRBD2. The V and J ends lost 5 bases and 5 bases, in that order; junction bases with no gene match: 11. The CDR3 sequence is 17 residues long. Germline CDR1 reads MNHEY; CDR2 reads SVGEGT. The CDR3 DNA is TGTGCCAGCAGTCCAGTCCCTACGACTAGCGGGGGGGAGACCCAGTACTTC. Translated, it gives CASSPVPTTSGGETQYF.

The chain combines TRBV24-1 with TRBJ2-3; 7 nucleotides align to TRBD2. The CDR3 runs 13 residues. The junction had 6 bases not matched to a gene; V was cut back by 7 bases and J by 6 bases. CDR1 KGHDR and CDR2 SFDVKD come from the germline V gene. CDR3 protein: CATSYMGGDTQYF. In nucleotides, the CDR3 is TGTGCCACCAGCTACATGGGGGGGGATACGCAGTATTTT.

This sequence joins TRBV10-3 and TRBJ1-5, with TRBD1 as a possible D gene (5 bases). CDR1 and CDR2 from the germline V gene are ENHRY and SYGVKD. CDR3 size: 14 residues. V lost 0 bases and J lost 7, with 10 bases in between. The chain's CDR3 is CAISESTAGQPQHF. CDR3 DNA: TGTGCCATCAGTGAGTCGACAGCTGGCCAGCCCCAGCATTTT.

The chain combines TRBV28 with TRBJ2-2, with D perhaps matching TRBD2 (5 bases). Trimming cost V 6 bases and J 5 bases, with 16 bases left between them. The CDR3 is made up of 15 amino acids. The germline V gene has CDR1 MDHEN and CDR2 SYDVKM. The CDR3: CASRQRNLGTGELFF. CDR3 nucleotide sequence: TGTGCCAGCAGACAGCGGAACCTGGGGACCGGGGAGCTGTTTTTT.

The V call is TRBV29-1, the J call TRBJ2-3, with a weak D call TRBD2 (5 bases). Per germline, CDR1 SQVTM and CDR2 ANQGSEA. The CDR3 length is 14 residues. V dropped 4 bases and J dropped 1 base, with 12 bases sitting between them. CDR3 loop: CSVVEGGRTDTQYF. CDR3 DNA sequence: TGCAGCGTTGTGGAAGGCGGGCGCACAGATACGCAGTATTTT.